This T cell receptor beta chain is from a study of beta chain features in type 1 diabetes. The V and J ends lost 7 bases and 7 bases, in that order; junction bases with no gene match: 9. This CDR3 has 14 amino acids. Germline CDR1 and CDR2: MGHDK and SYGVNS. CD45RO/CCR7/CD25/CD127/CD95/CD27 sorting isolated CD4+ naive, central memory, regulatory and stem cell-like memory cells. In this sample, this clone turned up a few times. The entirety of the isolated RNA underwent reverse transcription, so expressed TCRB transcripts were sequenced. Repertoires were generated with immunoSEQ multiplex PCR, while TCRdb's copy carries only in-frame clones and drops some. Of around 430,000 clones detected, about 29% appear once; the ten largest clones hold about 0.06%.

The clonotype originates from a man younger than 35 in good health. Sequences were obtained from naive CD4+ T cells from blood. The V and J genes are TRBV25-1 and TRBJ2-7, with 11 bases lining up with TRBD2. The CDR3 spells CASKTGTSGREQYF. The CDR3 DNA is TGTGCCAGCAAGACCGGGACTAGCGGTCGGGAGCAGTACTTC.